Presented here are 28 T cell receptor beta chains from one specimen sequenced in a study of blood T cell repertoires in COVID-19 (dated by TCRdb to the early 2020s). Library creation used the immunoSEQ multiplex PCR assay. TCRdb stores this immuneACCESS table with in-frame sequences only. Part of the clones is absent; in the studies checked, under half of the shortfall reflects unresolved V genes, and no reason is known for the rest. The sample table contains around 700,000 clones; only one count was recorded for over 80% of them. About 0.24% of the sample lies in the top ten. The sample taken for sequencing was peripheral blood. These receptors all come from a young woman with acute or convalescent COVID-19.

The chain is built from TRBV25-1 and TRBJ2-1, with D unresolved. The V end was cut by 3 bases, the J end by 8 bases, with 11 bases between. Germline V gene sequence: CDR1 MGHDK, CDR2 SYGVNS. This CDR3 is built from 13 residues. The CDR3 coding sequence is TGTGCCAGCAGTGAGATAGAGAAAGATGAGCAGTTCTTC. It translates to CASSEIEKDEQFF. Looking up the rest from reference TRBV25-1 and TRBJ2-1 gives the full variable domain: EADIYQTPRYLVIGTGKKITLECSQTMGHDKMYWYQQDPGMELHLIHYSYGVNSTEKGDLSSESTVSRIRTEHFPLTLESARPSHTSQYLCASSEIEKDEQFFGPGTRLTVL.

V usage is TRBV4-3 and J usage is TRBJ1-3; D remains ambiguous. CDR3 length equals 17 residues. From germline, CDR1 is LGHNA and CDR2 YSLEER. Trimming shortened V by 0 bases and J by 0 bases, and 12 bases separated the two germline ends. The CDR3 bases are TGCGCCAGCAGCCAAGATCGGGTCGGCTTCTCTGGAAACACCATATATTTT. As protein: CASSQDRVGFSGNTIYF.

Only one count was recorded for this clone. J is TRBJ1-2 and V is TRBV5-5; 9 positions agree with TRBD1. The V gene end was trimmed by 4 bases and the J gene end by 5 bases; junction bases not matched to a gene: 3. Germline CDR1 and CDR2: SGHKS and YYEKEE (reference sequence). CDR3 size: 13 residues. CDR3 DNA sequence: TGTGCCAGCAGCCGGGGACAGGGTTATGGCTACACCTTC. It translates to CASSRGQGYGYTF.

The chain has TRBV4-3 and TRBJ2-3; D not certain. Trimming removed 0 bases at V and 0 bases at J, with 13 bases between. Germline values: CDR1 LGHNA, CDR2 YSLEER. The CDR3 sequence is 17 residues long. CDR3 in amino acids: CASSQDRWRPSTDTQYF. In DNA, the CDR3 is TGCGCCAGCAGCCAAGATAGATGGCGGCCAAGCACAGATACGCAGTATTTT.

The gene calls are TRBV27 and TRBJ2-2, with 13 bases that match TRBD2. The germline V gene has CDR1 MNHEY and CDR2 SMNVEV (reference sequence). V gave up 3 bases and J gave up 3 bases; unmatched junction bases: 7. The CDR3 runs 18 residues. This chain's CDR3 is CASSLGLAGPWDTGELFF. The CDR3 DNA reads as TGTGCCAGCAGTTTGGGACTAGCGGGGCCATGGGACACCGGGGAGCTGTTTTTT.

V is TRBV7-9 and J is TRBJ1-1; TRBD1 matches 9 bases. The CDR3 loop spans 16 amino acids. The germline CDR1 and CDR2 sequences are SEHNR and FQNEAQ (reference sequence). V trimming: 6 bases; J trimming: 3 bases; junction bases outside the gene matches: 11. Here the CDR3 DNA reads TGTGCCAGCAGACCGGGACAGGGAGGAAGGGACACTGAAGCTTTCTTT. Protein product: CASRPGQGGRDTEAFF.

The chain couples TRBV3-1 (or the pseudogene TRBV3-2) to TRBJ1-1, with TRBD1 matching over 8 bases. The CDR3 runs 14 residues. Trimming took 6 bases from V and 2 from J; bases not matched to a gene: 5. Germline-derived CDR1 and CDR2 are LGHDT and YNNKEL (reference sequence). The CDR3 DNA reads as TGTGCCAGCAGGGCAGGGGGCACCAACACTGAAGCTTTCTTT. This gives the protein CASRAGGTNTEAFF.

This chain uses TRBV2 with TRBJ2-7; 7 nucleotides agree with TRBD1. Germline V gene data show CDR1 as SNHLY and CDR2 as FYNNEI. V gave up 6 bases and J gave up 5 bases; unmatched junction bases: 4. The CDR3 has 12 amino acids. The CDR3 is CASRDDRDEQYF. In nucleotides, the CDR3 is TGTGCCAGCAGGGATGACAGGGACGAGCAGTACTTC.

This clone was detected only a few times. The V call is TRBV2, the J call TRBJ2-7, with 8 bases fitting TRBD1. Germline values: CDR1 SNHLY, CDR2 FYNNEI. The CDR3 sequence is 14 residues long. The V segment lost 6 bases and the J segment 2 bases; nucleotides outside the gene matches: 6. The CDR3 protein is CASRGQARTYEQYF. CDR3 coding DNA: TGTGCCAGCAGGGGACAGGCCCGAACCTACGAGCAGTACTTC.

This chain uses TRBV27 with TRBJ2-7, with D perhaps TRBD2 (6 bases). Germline V gives CDR1 MNHEY, CDR2 SMNVEV (reference sequence). CDR3 length: 15 residues. The V end lost 5 bases, the J end lost 2 bases, and 16 bases lay between the germline ends. The DNA of the CDR3 is TGTGCCAGCAGTCCTACCCTGTGGGGGGCCTACGAGCAGTACTTC. Translated: CASSPTLWGAYEQYF.

This rearrangement joins TRBV20-1 to TRBJ2-2; D is uncertain. V gave up 4 bases and J gave up 4 bases, with 13 bases separating them. The CDR3 sequence is 14 residues long. CDR1 DFQATT and CDR2 SNEGSKA come from the germline V gene (reference sequence). The CDR3 DNA follows: TGCAGTGCTATTGACAAGCGAAGCACCGGGGAGCTGTTTTTT. It yields the protein CSAIDKRSTGELFF.

The chain has TRBV19 and TRBJ1-1, with D perhaps matching TRBD1 (6 bases). V gave up 6 bases and J gave up 1 base, with 12 bases separating them. From germline, CDR1 is LNHDA and CDR2 SQIVND (reference sequence). The length of the CDR3 is 14 residues. The chain's CDR3 is CASRGHFPNTEAFF. The CDR3 nucleotides read TGTGCCAGTAGGGGACATTTCCCGAACACTGAAGCTTTCTTT.

This clone was counted a single time. The chain carries TRBV13 and TRBJ2-1, with TRBD1 identical over 11 bases. V shed 4 bases, J shed 9 bases, and the junction held 5 bases outside the gene matches. The CDR3 totals 14 residues. Germline values: CDR1 PRHDT, CDR2 FYEKMQ (reference sequence). Here the CDR3 DNA reads TGTGCCAGCAGCTCGGACAGGGGGCGCATTGAGCAGTTCTTC. It codes for CASSSDRGRIEQFF.

The chain recombines TRBV7-8 with TRBJ2-1; 9 nucleotides align to TRBD2. The CDR3 sequence is 19 residues long. V was pared by 0 bases and J by 0 bases, with 9 bases of the junction left unmatched. Germline values: CDR1 SGHVS, CDR2 FQNEAQ. As DNA, the CDR3 is TGTGCCAGCAGCTTAGCGCTTTCGGCTAGCGGGGCCTCCTACAATGAGCAGTTCTTC. Its translation is CASSLALSASGASYNEQFF.

V and J are TRBV2 and TRBJ1-1; D gene uncertain. Between the trimmed V and J ends, which lost 7 bases and 1 base, there was a span of 10 bases. Germline lookup yields CDR1 SNHLY and CDR2 FYNNEI. The CDR3 is made up of 13 amino acids. CDR3 bases: TGTGCCAGCACTCTCTGGGCGAACACTGAAGCTTTCTTT. Residues: CASTLWANTEAFF.

The chain links TRBV27 to TRBJ2-7; the D is unclear. Germline values: CDR1 MNHEY, CDR2 SMNVEV (reference sequence). This CDR3 is built from 13 residues. Trimming removed 6 bases from V and 1 base from J, with 10 bases in between. The CDR3 nucleotides read TGTGCCAGCAGCTTCACATATTCCTACGAGCAGTACTTC. This encodes CASSFTYSYEQYF.

This chain uses TRBV24-1 with TRBJ2-2; 10 bases match TRBD1. CDR1 and CDR2 (germline): KGHDR, SFDVKD. The CDR3 loop spans 16 amino acids. J lost 5 bases, V lost 4 bases, and 6 bases had no gene match. This chain's CDR3 is CATSEGTGVWTGELFF. The CDR3 DNA sequence: TGTGCCACCAGTGAGGGGACAGGGGTGTGGACCGGGGAGCTGTTTTTT.

V gene TRBV19 combines with J gene TRBJ2-6; D may be TRBD2 (5 bases). CDR3 length: 17 amino acids. In germline, CDR1 is LNHDA, CDR2 SQIVND (reference sequence). The V end lost 8 bases, the J end lost 0 bases, and 17 bases lay between the germline ends. Written as DNA, the CDR3 is TGTGCCAGTCGGCGGGTAGGCCTCTACTCTGGGGCCAACGTCCTGACTTTC. Protein: CASRRVGLYSGANVLTF. Complete variable domain (other parts from reference TRBV19 and TRBJ2-6): DGGITQSPKYLFRKEGQNVTLSCEQNLNHDAMYWYRQDPGQGLRLIYYSQIVNDFQKGDIAEGYSVSREKKESFPLTVTSAQKNPTAFYLCASRRVGLYSGANVLTFGAGSRLTVL.

The chain has TRBV4-3 and TRBJ1-3; 10 bases are a match to TRBD1. From germline, CDR1 is LGHNA and CDR2 YSLEER. This CDR3 region has 17 residues. Trimming took 0 bases from V and 4 from J; bases not matched to a gene: 6. DNA of the CDR3: TGCGCCAGCAGCCAAGACAAGACAGGGGGCAAAGGAAACACCATATATTTT. It specifies CASSQDKTGGKGNTIYF.

The V call is TRBV7-6, the J call TRBJ2-1; TRBD2 might be the D (6 bases). The V and J ends lost 4 bases and 6 bases respectively, with 16 bases between them. The CDR3 has 15 residues. The germline CDR1 and CDR2 sequences are SGHVS and FNYEAQ. This chain's CDR3 is CASSSRTTGLNEQFF. CDR3 in DNA: TGTGCCAGCAGCTCTCGGACTACCGGTCTCAATGAGCAGTTCTTC.

The chain combines TRBV9 with TRBJ2-3; no clear D. Per the germline V gene, CDR1 is SGDLS and CDR2 is YYNGEE. This CDR3 region has 14 residues. V lost 0 bases and J lost 3, with 8 bases in between. This CDR3 is CASSVERITDTQYF. DNA for the CDR3: TGTGCCAGCAGCGTAGAGAGGATAACAGATACGCAGTATTTT. Drawing the rest from reference TRBV9 and TRBJ2-3, the complete variable domain is DSGVTQTPKHLITATGQRVTLRCSPRSGDLSVYWYQQSLDQGLQFLIQYYNGEERAKGNILERFSAQQFPDLHSELNLSSLELGDSALYFCASSVERITDTQYFGPGTRLTVL.

The genes are TRBV9 and TRBJ2-1, with TRBD1 matching 10 bases. With 4 bases clipped from V and 7 bases from J, the junction kept 11 bases outside the gene matches. This CDR3 has 16 amino acids. Germline V lookup: CDR1 SGDLS, CDR2 YYNGEE. Written as DNA, the CDR3 is TGTGCCAGCAGCCCCGGGGGGACAGGGGTGTGGAATGAGCAGTTCTTC. This codes for CASSPGGTGVWNEQFF.

This chain links TRBV6-4 with TRBJ2-3; 8 bases line up with TRBD2. V shed 5 bases, J shed 10 bases, and the junction held 14 bases outside the gene matches. Germline V lookup: CDR1 MRHNA, CDR2 SNTAGT. The CDR3 spans 15 residues. Here the CDR3 reads CASSPRPGTRGAQYF. Written as DNA, the CDR3 is TGTGCCAGCAGTCCTCGTCCCGGGACTAGGGGGGCGCAGTATTTT.

As regards this clone: Distinct nucleotide sequences in the sample also encode this CDR3. CDR3 nucleotides: TGTGCCAGCAGCTTAGGCAGGGACAGGGGGCCCTACGAGCAGTACTTC. It is translated as CASSLGRDRGPYEQYF. The chain employs TRBV13 and TRBJ2-7; TRBD1 aligns across 12 bases. After removal of 0 bases from V and 2 bases from J, the junction contained 2 bases not matched to a gene. Germline values: CDR1 PRHDT, CDR2 FYEKMQ (reference sequence). The CDR3 contains 16 residues. Full variable domain (remainder filled in from reference TRBV13 and TRBJ2-7): AAGVIQSPRHLIKEKRETATLKCYPIPRHDTVYWYQQGPGQDPQFLISFYEKMQSDKGSIPDRFSAQQFSDYHSELNMSSLELGDSALYFCASSLGRDRGPYEQYFGPGTRLTVT.

To note about this clone: Mismatch with germline at one junction end may stem from a read error. V and J are TRBV13 and TRBJ1-2; D is possibly TRBD1 (6 bases). CDR3 length: 13 residues. Per the germline V gene, CDR1 is PRHDT and CDR2 is FYEKMQ (reference sequence). DNA of the CDR3: TGTGCCAGCAGCCCTACAGGGAACTATGGTTACACCTTC. It encodes CASSPTGNYGYTF.

Details on this clone: The sample has other DNA sequences that encode this CDR3 too. The gene calls are TRBV9 and TRBJ2-7, with TRBD2 matching 10 bases. Trimming at V came to 0 bases and at J to 3 bases, leaving 3 bases not matched to a gene. The CDR3 runs 15 residues. Per germline, CDR1 SGDLS and CDR2 YYNGEE. The CDR3 loop is CASSVGSGGGYEQYF. Written as DNA, the CDR3 is TGTGCCAGCAGCGTAGGAAGCGGGGGGGGCTACGAGCAGTACTTC.

V and J are TRBV2 and TRBJ1-5; no reliable D call. This CDR3 region has 14 residues. V was clipped by 5 bases and J by 3 bases, with 11 bases between them. CDR1 is SNHLY, CDR2 FYNNEI, per germline. The CDR3 nucleotides are TGTGCCAGCAGTTTACGTAGAGACAATCAGCCCCAGCATTTT. Protein product: CASSLRRDNQPQHF.

The V gene is TRBV28, the J gene TRBJ1-4; 12 nucleotides agree with TRBD1. V lost 1 base, J lost 4 bases, and 4 bases stayed unmatched. The germline V gene encodes CDR1 MDHEN and CDR2 SYDVKM. CDR3 length: 17 amino acids. The CDR3 here is CASSLSGQGAYNEKLFF. Here the CDR3 DNA reads TGTGCCAGCAGTTTATCGGGACAGGGGGCGTATAATGAAAAACTGTTTTTT.